This T cell receptor beta chain derives from a study of monozygotic twins with inflammatory bowel disease. Study-wide findings and caveats: Comparison of concordant versus discordant twins revealed no difference in repertoire similarity, possibly due to limited power. In these data, no single strong IBD-associated signal or clonotype received support.

This CDR3 region has 15 residues. Germline V gene sequence: CDR1 MNHEY, CDR2 SVGAGI. For this clonotype: No antigen is known for it.

cDNA was made in eight separate reactions per sample. TCRdb reprocessed the 5' RACE reads and keeps a single row for each CDR3 protein, giving no DNA. This listing includes more than 350,000 distinct CDR3 sequences. The chain carries TRBV6-5 and TRBJ1-2; TCRdb indicates TRBD1, and absent DNA this call remains unverified. The sequencing sample was made of blood. The receptor was derived from a human donor with ulcerative colitis or Crohn's disease, or a healthy co-twin of an affected twin (not recorded which). The CDR3 sequence is CASSTRQGPSYGYTF.